This TCR beta chain stems from a study of T cells after yellow fever vaccination. CDR1 and CDR2 from the germline V gene are SGHRS and YFSETQ. The CDR3 extends over 16 amino acids. Trimming cost V 4 bases and J 0 bases, with 15 bases left between them. TCRdb analysed the 5' RACE reads with MiXCR anew, one entry per CDR3 protein. The profile shows about 630,000 distinct CDR3 sequences, roughly 12% of them singletons. The sequence derives from a man aged 25 to 40 who received the YFV17D yellow fever vaccine. The chain recombines TRBV5-1 with TRBJ2-3; the D gene is possibly TRBD1 (5 bases). This material consisted of PBMCs, taken on the day of the yellow fever booster vaccination. For the CDR3, the DNA is TGCGCCAGCAGCCAGTCCCCAGGGATCAGCACAGATACGCAGTATTTT. Its translation is CASSQSPGISTDTQYF.